Listed below are T cell receptor beta chains from one sample, sequenced in a study of blood T cell repertoires in COVID-19. Repertoires were generated with immunoSEQ multiplex PCR, while TCRdb's copy carries only in-frame clones and drops some. Counted here are around 75,000 clones, 90% occurring once; the ten biggest clones make up approximately 5.3%. The sequencing input was peripheral blood. All receptors come from a middle-aged man with acute or convalescent COVID-19. Both conserved end residues are part of each CDR3. Rows may omit the clone size; those that give it use once, few, many or a size class.

V gene	J gene	clone size	CDR3 protein
TRBV6-5	TRBJ2-7	.	CASSYWGERYYEQYF
TRBV3-1/TRBV3-2	TRBJ2-3	.	CASSREDTQYF
TRBV5-8	TRBJ1-1	.	CASSQGLRMNTEAFF
TRBV7-2	TRBJ2-2	.	CASSRRNTGELFF
TRBV30	TRBJ2-3	.	CAWSRGKVADTQYF
TRBV29-1	TRBJ1-2	.	CSVPGQGTMPYGYTF
TRBV12-3/TRBV12-4	TRBJ1-3	few	CATGFPGNTIYF
TRBV10-3	TRBJ2-3	.	CAISDLGQESDTQYF
TRBV4-2	TRBJ2-3	.	CASSQGLAGAEDTQYF
TRBV5-1	TRBJ1-1	.	CASSLSGTGATEAFF
TRBV5-1	TRBJ2-3	.	CASSLAGASTDTQYF
TRBV19	TRBJ1-4	.	CASSMGGPGEKLFF
TRBV5-4	TRBJ2-1	.	CASSLGGTSGTSYNEQFF
TRBV4-2	TRBJ2-2	.	CASSQPILGQPNTGELFF
TRBV19	TRBJ2-7	.	CASSRGSSYEQYF
TRBV6-5	TRBJ2-2	.	CASGDSYTGELFF
TRBV2	TRBJ1-1	.	CASRWTGGTEAFF
TRBV27	TRBJ2-2	.	CASSSGQLNTGELFF
TRBV3-1/TRBV3-2	TRBJ2-7	.	CASSQAGSPYEQYF
TRBV3-1/TRBV3-2	TRBJ1-2	.	CASSQATGLGYYGYTF
TRBV19	TRBJ1-4	once	CASSIRIEREKLFF
TRBV3-1/TRBV3-2	TRBJ2-1	.	CASSQDHGSNEQFF
TRBV21-1	TRBJ1-2	.	CASSKWDRGKSDYGYTF
TRBV5-6	TRBJ1-5	.	CASSPGQGGGYSNQPQHF
TRBV21-1	TRBJ1-2	.	CASSKKGDRGYTF
TRBV5-5	TRBJ2-7	.	CASAVAAPTYEQYF
TRBV10-3	TRBJ2-2	few	CATYGQNGNTGELFF
TRBV19	TRBJ1-2	.	CASSSRQGVGYGYTF
TRBV5-6	TRBJ2-1	.	CASSLAYEQFF
TRBV11-2	TRBJ1-4	.	CASSQYTTGNEKLFF
TRBV27	TRBJ2-7	.	CASSLTTSGAYEQYF
TRBV10-3	TRBJ2-5	.	CAISEREGRSETQYF
TRBV19	TRBJ2-5	.	CASSWGQGKTQYF
TRBV7-9	TRBJ2-3	.	CASSLEGLGTDTQYF
TRBV29-1	TRBJ1-1	.	CSVEDWSRANTEAFF